This is a list of T cell receptor beta chains from one sample in a study of CD8 T cells in ankylosing spondylitis. One entry per CDR3 protein, called by TCRdb with MiXCR from the 5' RACE reads. The sample contains a few hundred thousand distinct CDR3 sequences, around a tenth of which appear only once. Sequenced material: blood, either unsorted or a sorted T cell fraction (not recorded which). All receptors derive from a female donor with ankylosing spondylitis or in good health (not recorded which). Each CDR3 is given with its conserved first and last residue. Each record gives: V gene, D gene, CDR3 length, J gene, clone size, CDR3 protein, CDR3 DNA. The D gene is left open where the match is weak. Some rows have no size entry. The others give once, few or many, or a class for an expanded clone.

V gene: TRBV7-9; D gene: -; CDR3 length: 15; J gene: TRBJ2-1; clone size: few; CDR3 protein: CASLFWRDSYNEQFF; CDR3 DNA: TGTGCCAGCCTCTTCTGGCGGGACTCCTACAATGAGCAGTTCTTC
V gene: TRBV14; D gene: TRBD2; CDR3 length: 13; J gene: TRBJ2-1; clone size: few; CDR3 protein: CASSPGLPNEQFF; CDR3 DNA: TGTGCCAGCAGCCCGGGACTACCCAATGAGCAGTTCTTC
V gene: TRBV3-1; D gene: -; CDR3 length: 16; J gene: TRBJ1-1; clone size: many; CDR3 protein: CASSLTGPRRDTEAFF; CDR3 DNA: TGTGCCAGCAGCCTTACGGGACCCCGGAGAGACACTGAAGCTTTCTTT
V gene: TRBV10-3; D gene: TRBD1; CDR3 length: 18; J gene: TRBJ2-1; clone size: many; CDR3 protein: CATTGTGGQGASYNEQFF; CDR3 DNA: TGTGCCACTACCGGGACAGGTGGTCAGGGTGCCTCCTACAATGAGCAGTTCTTC
V gene: TRBV29-1; D gene: -; CDR3 length: 13; J gene: TRBJ2-7; clone size: many; CDR3 protein: CSVLDSGSYEQYF; CDR3 DNA: TGCAGCGTGCTGGACAGTGGCTCCTACGAGCAGTACTTC
V gene: TRBV3-1; D gene: TRBD1; CDR3 length: 16; J gene: TRBJ1-1; clone size: -; CDR3 protein: CASSQGQGIPNTEAFF; CDR3 DNA: TGTGCCAGCAGCCAAGGACAGGGGATTCCTAACACTGAAGCTTTCTTT
V gene: TRBV12-3/TRBV12-4; D gene: -; CDR3 length: 12; J gene: TRBJ2-1; clone size: -; CDR3 protein: CASTLTYNEQFF; CDR3 DNA: TGTGCCAGCACTTTAACCTACAATGAGCAGTTCTTC
V gene: TRBV25-1; D gene: -; CDR3 length: 15; J gene: TRBJ1-2; clone size: many; CDR3 protein: CASSDGGGRNYGYTF; CDR3 DNA: TGTGCCAGCAGTGACGGGGGGGGACGTAACTATGGCTACACCTTC
V gene: TRBV5-5; D gene: -; CDR3 length: 15; J gene: TRBJ2-2; clone size: -; CDR3 protein: CASSLYLPNTGELFF; CDR3 DNA: TGTGCCAGCAGCTTGTATCTGCCTAACACCGGGGAGCTGTTTTTT
V gene: TRBV5-5; D gene: TRBD1; CDR3 length: 15; J gene: TRBJ2-3; clone size: -; CDR3 protein: CASSTADRGTDTQYF; CDR3 DNA: TGTGCCAGCAGCACGGCTGACAGGGGGACAGATACGCAGTATTTT
V gene: TRBV27; D gene: -; CDR3 length: 14; J gene: TRBJ2-2; clone size: -; CDR3 protein: CASRHVENTGELFF; CDR3 DNA: TGTGCCAGCAGACACGTCGAAAACACCGGGGAGCTGTTTTTT
V gene: TRBV11-2; D gene: TRBD2; CDR3 length: 18; J gene: TRBJ2-4; clone size: many; CDR3 protein: CASSHGLAGGFSQNIQYF; CDR3 DNA: TGTGCCAGCAGCCATGGGTTAGCGGGAGGCTTCTCCCAAAACATTCAGTACTTC
V gene: TRBV12-3/TRBV12-4; D gene: -; CDR3 length: 13; J gene: TRBJ1-2; clone size: few; CDR3 protein: CASSLDGLGGYTF; CDR3 DNA: TGTGCCAGCAGTTTAGACGGCCTCGGAGGCTACACCTTC
V gene: TRBV20-1; D gene: TRBD1; CDR3 length: 15; J gene: TRBJ2-3; clone size: few; CDR3 protein: CSASKTGGSTDTQYF; CDR3 DNA: TGCAGTGCTAGCAAGACAGGGGGGAGCACAGATACGCAGTATTTT
V gene: TRBV20-1; D gene: -; CDR3 length: 10; J gene: TRBJ2-1; clone size: many; CDR3 protein: CSASNNEQFF; CDR3 DNA: TGCAGTGCTTCGAATAATGAGCAGTTCTTC
V gene: TRBV9; D gene: TRBD1; CDR3 length: 17; J gene: TRBJ1-4; clone size: many; CDR3 protein: CASSTPGQGRGYEKLFF; CDR3 DNA: TGTGCCAGCAGCACGCCGGGACAGGGTAGAGGATATGAAAAACTGTTTTTT
V gene: TRBV20-1; D gene: TRBD1; CDR3 length: 13; J gene: TRBJ1-5; clone size: many; CDR3 protein: CSASEGASQPQHF; CDR3 DNA: TGCAGTGCTAGTGAGGGGGCGTCTCAGCCCCAGCATTTT
V gene: TRBV20-1; D gene: -; CDR3 length: 16; J gene: TRBJ2-6; clone size: many; CDR3 protein: CSAPPGTAPGANVLTF; CDR3 DNA: TGCAGTGCTCCACCAGGAACCGCTCCTGGGGCCAACGTCCTGACTTTC
V gene: TRBV5-1; D gene: -; CDR3 length: 14; J gene: TRBJ1-1; clone size: many; CDR3 protein: CASSPGGGATEAFF; CDR3 DNA: TGCGCCAGCAGCCCCGGAGGGGGGGCCACTGAAGCTTTCTTT
V gene: TRBV6-5; D gene: -; CDR3 length: 13; J gene: TRBJ2-3; clone size: few; CDR3 protein: CASSSQGGDGQYF; CDR3 DNA: TGTGCCAGCAGTTCCCAGGGGGGTGATGGGCAGTATTTT
V gene: TRBV20-1; D gene: -; CDR3 length: 14; J gene: TRBJ2-7; clone size: many; CDR3 protein: CSARAWDTPYEQYF; CDR3 DNA: TGCAGTGCTAGAGCCTGGGACACCCCCTACGAGCAGTACTTC
V gene: TRBV28; D gene: TRBD1; CDR3 length: 13; J gene: TRBJ1-2; clone size: -; CDR3 protein: CASVGTATYGYTF; CDR3 DNA: TGTGCCAGCGTCGGGACAGCTACCTATGGCTACACCTTC
V gene: TRBV14; D gene: -; CDR3 length: 14; J gene: TRBJ2-2; clone size: few; CDR3 protein: CASSQGLVTGELFF; CDR3 DNA: TGTGCCAGCAGCCAAGGACTAGTCACCGGGGAGCTGTTTTTT
V gene: TRBV11-1; D gene: TRBD1; CDR3 length: 15; J gene: TRBJ1-4; clone size: -; CDR3 protein: CASSSTTGGGEKLFF; CDR3 DNA: TGTGCCAGCAGCAGCACGACAGGGGGCGGAGAAAAACTGTTTTTT
V gene: TRBV18; D gene: TRBD2; CDR3 length: 16; J gene: TRBJ2-3; clone size: -; CDR3 protein: CASSPQSGGIADTQYF; CDR3 DNA: TGTGCCAGCTCACCCCAAAGCGGGGGTATCGCAGATACGCAGTATTTT
V gene: TRBV20-1; D gene: TRBD1; CDR3 length: 13; J gene: TRBJ2-7; clone size: many; CDR3 protein: CSGPGTGTGEQYF; CDR3 DNA: TGCAGTGGCCCAGGGACAGGGACTGGAGAGCAGTACTTC
V gene: TRBV11-1; D gene: TRBD2; CDR3 length: 19; J gene: TRBJ2-1; clone size: few; CDR3 protein: CASSSLPGGASGGNNEQFF; CDR3 DNA: TGTGCCAGCAGCTCCCTACCAGGCGGGGCTAGCGGTGGGAACAATGAGCAGTTCTTC
V gene: TRBV7-9; D gene: -; CDR3 length: 13; J gene: TRBJ1-6; clone size: few; CDR3 protein: CASRLGTGSPLHF; CDR3 DNA: TGTGCCAGCAGGTTGGGGACGGGATCACCCCTCCACTTT
V gene: TRBV28; D gene: -; CDR3 length: 13; J gene: TRBJ2-7; clone size: many; CDR3 protein: CASTRHGSDEQYF; CDR3 DNA: TGTGCCAGCACCCGGCACGGTTCCGACGAGCAGTACTTC
V gene: TRBV20-1; D gene: -; CDR3 length: 14; J gene: TRBJ1-3; clone size: -; CDR3 protein: CSARDSNLGNTIYF; CDR3 DNA: TGCAGTGCTAGGGACAGCAACCTTGGAAACACCATATATTTT
V gene: TRBV4-3; D gene: -; CDR3 length: 14; J gene: TRBJ2-4; clone size: many; CDR3 protein: CASSQVLGKNIQYF; CDR3 DNA: TGCGCCAGCAGCCAAGTACTGGGCAAAAACATTCAGTACTTC
V gene: TRBV19; D gene: TRBD1; CDR3 length: 15; J gene: TRBJ2-1; clone size: -; CDR3 protein: CASSPTGEAYNEQFF; CDR3 DNA: TGTGCCAGTAGCCCGACAGGGGAGGCCTACAATGAGCAGTTCTTC
V gene: TRBV5-1; D gene: -; CDR3 length: 16; J gene: TRBJ2-3; clone size: few; CDR3 protein: CASSLAGSETSDTQYF; CDR3 DNA: TGCGCCAGCAGCTTGGCCGGTAGCGAGACTTCAGATACGCAGTATTTT
V gene: TRBV28; D gene: TRBD2; CDR3 length: 11; J gene: TRBJ2-3; clone size: many; CDR3 protein: CAASGIYTQYF; CDR3 DNA: TGTGCGGCTAGCGGCATCTATACGCAGTATTTT
V gene: TRBV5-1; D gene: -; CDR3 length: 12; J gene: TRBJ2-5; clone size: many; CDR3 protein: CASRRARETQYF; CDR3 DNA: TGCGCCAGCAGAAGGGCCAGGGAGACCCAGTACTTC
V gene: TRBV5-5; D gene: -; CDR3 length: 15; J gene: TRBJ1-5; clone size: many; CDR3 protein: CASSLGTGQYQPQHF; CDR3 DNA: TGTGCCAGCAGCTTGGGAACGGGACAATATCAGCCCCAGCATTTT
V gene: TRBV20-1; D gene: -; CDR3 length: 12; J gene: TRBJ1-5; clone size: few; CDR3 protein: CSAIQGNQPQHF; CDR3 DNA: TGCAGTGCTATACAGGGAAATCAGCCCCAGCATTTT
V gene: TRBV20-1; D gene: TRBD2; CDR3 length: 16; J gene: TRBJ2-1; clone size: many; CDR3 protein: CSARGGGSGRIGEQFF; CDR3 DNA: TGCAGTGCTAGGGGCGGGGGTAGCGGGAGGATTGGTGAGCAGTTCTTC
V gene: TRBV20-1; D gene: TRBD2; CDR3 length: 14; J gene: TRBJ2-7; clone size: -; CDR3 protein: CSAYTSGRASEQYF; CDR3 DNA: TGCAGTGCTTACACTAGCGGGAGGGCGAGTGAGCAGTACTTC
V gene: TRBV5-5; D gene: -; CDR3 length: 14; J gene: TRBJ1-1; clone size: many; CDR3 protein: CASSLVAGNTEAFF; CDR3 DNA: TGTGCCAGCAGCTTGGTGGCCGGGAACACTGAAGCTTTCTTT
V gene: TRBV12-3/TRBV12-4; D gene: -; CDR3 length: 16; J gene: TRBJ2-5; clone size: once; CDR3 protein: CASSPDLGGVQETQYF; CDR3 DNA: TGTGCCAGCAGCCCAGACCTAGGGGGAGTCCAAGAGACCCAGTACTTC
V gene: TRBV20-1; D gene: -; CDR3 length: 13; J gene: TRBJ1-1; clone size: -; CDR3 protein: CSASRAPNTEAFF; CDR3 DNA: TGCAGTGCTAGTCGGGCACCGAACACTGAAGCTTTCTTT
V gene: TRBV5-1; D gene: -; CDR3 length: 16; J gene: TRBJ1-1; clone size: many; CDR3 protein: CASSKIILDSNTEAFF; CDR3 DNA: TGCGCCAGCAGCAAAATTATACTGGACAGCAACACTGAAGCTTTCTTT
V gene: TRBV29-1; D gene: -; CDR3 length: 11; J gene: TRBJ2-1; clone size: few; CDR3 protein: CSVDISNEQFF; CDR3 DNA: TGCAGCGTTGACATCTCTAATGAGCAGTTCTTC
V gene: TRBV11-2; D gene: TRBD2; CDR3 length: 17; J gene: TRBJ2-1; clone size: -; CDR3 protein: CASSLESLRREGNEQFF; CDR3 DNA: TGTGCCAGCAGCTTAGAGTCCCTGAGGCGGGAGGGCAATGAGCAGTTCTTC
V gene: TRBV27; D gene: TRBD2; CDR3 length: 16; J gene: TRBJ2-3; clone size: -; CDR3 protein: CASSLDLLAGADTQYF; CDR3 DNA: TGTGCCAGCAGTTTAGACCTCCTAGCGGGAGCAGATACGCAGTATTTT
V gene: TRBV29-1; D gene: -; CDR3 length: 13; J gene: TRBJ2-1; clone size: many; CDR3 protein: CSSRDGGYNEQFF; CDR3 DNA: TGCAGTTCCCGAGACGGCGGATACAATGAGCAGTTCTTC